The 8 T cell receptor beta chains below come from one sample, sequenced in a study of human T cells and chemical hapten exposure. TCRdb reprocessed the RACE reads with MiXCR, giving one entry per CDR3 protein. The profile covers fewer than 60,000 distinct CDR3 sequences, with about a tenth appearing a single time and roughly 4.1% taken by the ten largest. Specified time point: patch test 1, 2 weeks after DPC sensitization. Treatment of the sample: therapeutic diphenylcyclopropenone sensitization with weekly scalp DPC. Sequenced here: whole blood, sampled in connection with sensitization to the hapten diphenylcyclopropenone (DPC). These receptors originate from a woman aged 45-65 years with alopecia areata. Some clones in this sample may be carry-over from other donors' samples.

This clonotype was detected ten times or more. The gene calls are TRBV15 and TRBJ1-2; perhaps TRBD1 as D (5 bases). Germline V gene sequence: CDR1 LNHNV, CDR2 YYDKDF (reference sequence). The ends were cut back, 0 bases at V and 11 bases at J, with 13 bases in the middle. CDR3 length: 13 residues. CDR3 coding DNA: TGTGCCACCAGCAGAGACCAGGGAGACAGATACACCTTC. Residues: CATSRDQGDRYTF.

The rearrangement joins TRBV20-1 to TRBJ1-5; TRBD1 matches 9 bases. CDR3 length equals 15 residues. With V trimmed by 4 bases and J by 2 bases, 6 bases remained unmatched. CDR1 and CDR2 from the germline V gene are DFQATT and SNEGSKA (reference sequence). The CDR3 nucleotides are TGCAGTGCTATGGGCCGGGACAGGGGCAATCAGCCCCAGCATTTT. Its protein is CSAMGRDRGNQPQHF.

The genes are TRBV20-1 and TRBJ1-2; TRBD1 aligns across 9 bases. The germline V gene has CDR1 DFQATT and CDR2 SNEGSKA (reference sequence). V lost 7 bases to trimming and J lost 6 bases; unmatched junction nucleotides: 3. This CDR3 is built from 11 residues. The CDR3 region has the DNA TGCAGTGTAACAGGGGGCCATGGCTACACCTTC. Translated, it gives CSVTGGHGYTF.

The J gene is TRBJ1-1, the V gene TRBV12-3 or TRBV12-4; D is uncertain. This CDR3 spans 14 amino acids. Trimming cost V 2 bases and J 1 base, with 8 bases left between them. The CDR3 protein is CASSLHLRNTEAFF. In DNA, the CDR3 is TGTGCCAGCAGTTTACATCTCCGGAACACTGAAGCTTTCTTT.

This clonotype was seen many times. The V call is TRBV7-8, the J call TRBJ2-4; TRBD2 matches at 9 bases. The CDR3 loop spans 20 amino acids. V gave up 1 base and J gave up 2 bases; unmatched junction bases: 15. Germline loops: CDR1 SGHVS, CDR2 FQNEAQ. The CDR3: CASSLGRGLGREGTKNIQYF. The CDR3, as DNA: TGTGCCAGCAGCTTAGGCCGCGGACTAGGGCGGGAGGGAACCAAAAACATTCAGTACTTC. The variable domain in full, with the rest retrieved from reference TRBV7-8 and TRBJ2-4, is GAGVSQSPRYKVAKRGQDVALRCDPISGHVSLFWYQQALGQGPEFLTYFQNEAQLDKSGLPSDRFFAERPEGSVSTLKIQRTQQEDSAVYLCASSLGRGLGREGTKNIQYFGAGTRLSVL.

This clonotype was seen at least ten times. The chain joins TRBV29-1 to TRBJ2-7; 9 positions match TRBD2. The CDR3 sequence is 14 residues long. V was pared by 6 bases and J by 5 bases, with 11 bases of the junction left unmatched. Germline-derived CDR1 and CDR2 are SQVTM and ANQGSEA. The CDR3 region is CSVGRAGGPHEQYF. CDR3 sequence (DNA): TGCAGCGTGGGAAGAGCGGGAGGCCCCCACGAGCAGTACTTC.

The chain links TRBV7-6 to TRBJ2-3; D gene unclear. The V end lost 1 base, the J end lost 6 bases, and 5 bases lay between the germline ends. Germline V gene sequence: CDR1 SGHVS, CDR2 FNYEAQ. The CDR3 runs to 12 residues. CDR3 sequence (DNA): TGTGCCAGCAGCTTAGGATTTGATACGCAGTATTTT. It yields the protein CASSLGFDTQYF.

The chain carries TRBV7-2 and TRBJ2-5, with 15 bases fitting TRBD2. Trimming cost V 5 bases and J 5 bases; bases outside gene matches: 9. The CDR3 length is 17 residues. CDR1 is SGHTA, CDR2 FQGNSA, per germline. The chain's CDR3 is CASSPPGLAGGVETQYF. The CDR3 DNA sequence: TGTGCCAGCAGCCCACCGGGACTAGCGGGAGGAGTGGAGACCCAGTACTTC.